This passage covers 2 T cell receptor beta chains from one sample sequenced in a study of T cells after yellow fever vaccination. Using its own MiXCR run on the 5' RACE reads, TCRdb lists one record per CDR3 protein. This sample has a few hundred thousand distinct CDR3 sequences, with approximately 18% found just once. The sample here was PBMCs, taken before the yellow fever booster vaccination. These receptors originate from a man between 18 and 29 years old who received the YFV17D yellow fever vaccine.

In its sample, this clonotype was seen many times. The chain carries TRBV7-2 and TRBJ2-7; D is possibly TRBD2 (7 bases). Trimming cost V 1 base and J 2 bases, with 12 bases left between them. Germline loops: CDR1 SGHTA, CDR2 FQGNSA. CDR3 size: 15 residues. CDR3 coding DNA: TGTGCCAGCAGCTTAGGGGGGGGCAAGCCCTACGAGCAGTACTTC. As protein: CASSLGGGKPYEQYF.

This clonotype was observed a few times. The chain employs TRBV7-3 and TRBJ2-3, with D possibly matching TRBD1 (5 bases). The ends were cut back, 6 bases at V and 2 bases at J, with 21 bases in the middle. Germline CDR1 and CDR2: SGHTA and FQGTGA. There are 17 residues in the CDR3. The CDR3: CASRRSRTTPPTDTQYF. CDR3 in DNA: TGTGCCAGCAGACGGTCGCGGACAACCCCACCCACAGATACGCAGTATTTT.